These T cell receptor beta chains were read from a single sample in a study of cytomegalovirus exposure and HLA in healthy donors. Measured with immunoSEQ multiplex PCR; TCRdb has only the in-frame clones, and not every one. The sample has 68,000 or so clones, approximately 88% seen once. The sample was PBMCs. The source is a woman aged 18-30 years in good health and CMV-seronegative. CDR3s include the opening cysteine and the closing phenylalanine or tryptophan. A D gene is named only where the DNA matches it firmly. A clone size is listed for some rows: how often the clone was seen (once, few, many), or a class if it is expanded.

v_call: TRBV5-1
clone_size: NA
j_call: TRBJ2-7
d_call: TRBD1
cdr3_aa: CASSLQDRGPYEQYF
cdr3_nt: TGCGCCAGCAGCCTGCAGGACAGGGGACCTTACGAGCAGTACTTC

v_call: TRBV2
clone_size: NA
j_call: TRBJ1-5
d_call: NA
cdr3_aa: CASSESGRNQPQHF
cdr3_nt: TGTGCCAGCAGTGAATCAGGGAGGAATCAGCCCCAGCATTTT

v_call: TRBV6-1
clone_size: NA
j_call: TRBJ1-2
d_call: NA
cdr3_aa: CASQGGHGYTF
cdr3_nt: TGTGCCAGCCAAGGGGGACATGGCTACACCTTC

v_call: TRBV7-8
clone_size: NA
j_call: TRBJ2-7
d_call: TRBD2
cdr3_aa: CASSETSGRGREQYF
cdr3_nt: TGTGCCAGCAGCGAAACTAGCGGGAGGGGCCGAGAGCAGTACTTC

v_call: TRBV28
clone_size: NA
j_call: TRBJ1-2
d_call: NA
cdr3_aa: CATVPPQGGLGGYTF
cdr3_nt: TGTGCCACCGTCCCACCCCAGGGTGGGTTAGGTGGCTACACCTTC

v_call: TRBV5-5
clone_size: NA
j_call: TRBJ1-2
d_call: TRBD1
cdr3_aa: CASSLLFTQGDHFGYTF
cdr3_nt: TGTGCCAGCAGCTTACTCTTTACTCAGGGGGACCATTTTGGCTACACCTTC

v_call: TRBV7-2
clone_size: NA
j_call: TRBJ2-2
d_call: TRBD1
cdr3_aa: CASSLPQGAGGELFF
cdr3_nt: TGTGCCAGCAGCCTTCCGCAGGGGGCGGGCGGGGAGCTGTTTTTT

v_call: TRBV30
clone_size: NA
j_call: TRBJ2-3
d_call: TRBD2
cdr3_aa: CASTRGLSTDTQYF
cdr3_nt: TGTGCCTCAACGCGGGGGTTGAGCACAGATACGCAGTATTTT

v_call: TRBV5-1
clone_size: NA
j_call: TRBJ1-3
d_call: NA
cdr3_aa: CASSLTGISGNTIYF
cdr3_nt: TGCGCCAGCAGCTTAACAGGAATATCTGGAAACACCATATATTTT

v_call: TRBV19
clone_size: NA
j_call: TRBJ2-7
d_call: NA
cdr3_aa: CASSQTGGAYEQYF
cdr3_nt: TGTGCCAGTAGCCAAACTGGCGGGGCCTACGAGCAGTACTTC

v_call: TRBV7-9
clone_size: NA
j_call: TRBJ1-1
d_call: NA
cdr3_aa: CASSFSGNTEAFF
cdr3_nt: TGTGCCAGCAGCTTCTCAGGGAACACTGAAGCTTTCTTT

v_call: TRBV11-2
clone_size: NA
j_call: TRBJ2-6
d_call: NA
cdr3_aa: CASSYSTSSGANVLTF
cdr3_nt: TGTGCCAGCAGCTACTCAACCTCATCTGGGGCCAACGTCCTGACTTTC

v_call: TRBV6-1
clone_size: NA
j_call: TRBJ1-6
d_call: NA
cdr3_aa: CASSRQALDSPLHF
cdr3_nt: TGTGCCAGTTCTCGACAGGCCCTGGATTCACCCCTCCACTTT

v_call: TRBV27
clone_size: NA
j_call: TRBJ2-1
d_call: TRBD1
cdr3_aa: CASSLLGQGENNEQFF
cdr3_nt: TGTGCCAGCAGTTTATTGGGGCAGGGGGAGAACAATGAGCAGTTCTTC

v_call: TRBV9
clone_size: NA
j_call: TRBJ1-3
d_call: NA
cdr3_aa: CASSSSAASGGNTIYF
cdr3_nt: TGTGCCAGCAGCTCATCGGCGGCCTCGGGTGGAAACACCATATATTTT

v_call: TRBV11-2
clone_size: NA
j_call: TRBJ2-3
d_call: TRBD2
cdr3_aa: CASSLRGGKSTDTQYF
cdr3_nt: TGTGCCAGCAGCTTACGCGGGGGGAAGAGCACAGATACGCAGTATTTT

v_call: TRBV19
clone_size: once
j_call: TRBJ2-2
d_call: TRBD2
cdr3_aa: CASSIGPGGDRELFF
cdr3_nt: TGTGCCAGTAGTATAGGTCCGGGGGGTGACCGGGAGCTGTTTTTT

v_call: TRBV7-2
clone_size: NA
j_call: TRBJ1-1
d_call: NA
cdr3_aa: CASSLDRVNTEAFF
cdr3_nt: TGTGCCAGCAGCTTAGATCGGGTAAACACTGAAGCTTTCTTT

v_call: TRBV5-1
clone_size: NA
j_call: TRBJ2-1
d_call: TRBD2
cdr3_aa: CASSLAIAGSYNEQFF
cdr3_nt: TGCGCCAGCAGCTTGGCCATAGCGGGTTCTTACAATGAGCAGTTCTTC

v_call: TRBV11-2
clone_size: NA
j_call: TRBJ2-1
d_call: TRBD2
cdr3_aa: CASSFRLAGIYNEQFF
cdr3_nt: TGTGCCAGCAGCTTCAGACTAGCGGGGATATACAATGAGCAGTTCTTC

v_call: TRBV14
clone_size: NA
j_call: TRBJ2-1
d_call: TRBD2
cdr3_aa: CASSPFEAKYMTSGGAMDEQFF
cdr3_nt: TGTGCCAGCAGCCCCTTTGAAGCCAAGTACATGACTAGCGGGGGGGCCATGGATGAGCAGTTCTTC

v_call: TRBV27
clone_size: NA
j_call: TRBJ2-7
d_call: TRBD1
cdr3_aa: CASSSDGTGVPYEQYF
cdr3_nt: TGTGCCAGCAGTTCGGATGGGACAGGGGTACCCTACGAGCAGTACTTC